These T cell receptor beta chains were read from a single sample in a study of blood T cell repertoires in COVID-19. Data came from immunoSEQ multiplex PCR; TCRdb stores just in-frame clones and leaves some out. The table has more than 150,000 clones, approximately 79% seen once; the top ten hold approximately 26%. Sequencing was done on a sample of peripheral blood. The receptors come from a woman in her 70s with acute or convalescent COVID-19. CDR3s include the opening cysteine and the closing phenylalanine or tryptophan. The order of the fields is clone size, V gene, D gene, J gene, CDR3 protein, CDR3 DNA. A D gene is named only where the DNA matches it firmly. Only some rows state a clone size, as once, few, many or a class for expanded clones.

>once|TRBV4-2|-|TRBJ2-1
CASSQDAGWGNEQFF
TGTGCCAGCAGCCAAGATGCAGGGTGGGGAAATGAGCAGTTCTTC
>-|TRBV19|TRBD2|TRBJ2-3
CASSIGTGGSTDTQYF
TGTGCCAGTAGTATCGGTACGGGGGGGAGCACAGATACGCAGTATTTT
>-|TRBV7-8|-|TRBJ2-7
CASSLDSGNEQYF
TGTGCCAGCAGCTTAGATTCAGGGAACGAGCAGTACTTC
>-|TRBV2|-|TRBJ2-1
CASRERDLAGNEQFF
TGTGCCAGCAGGGAACGGGACTTAGCCGGCAATGAGCAGTTCTTC
>-|TRBV1|-|TRBJ2-7
CTSSQVKLASGPYEQYF
TGCACCAGCAGCCAAGTAAAATTGGCTAGCGGTCCCTACGAGCAGTACTTC
>-|TRBV3-1/TRBV3-2|TRBD2|TRBJ2-3
CASSLAGGRHTDTQYF
TGTGCCAGCAGCCTAGCGGGAGGGCGTCACACAGATACGCAGTATTTT
>-|TRBV4-2|TRBD1|TRBJ2-1
CASSQGLQGAYNEQFF
TGTGCCAGCAGCCAAGGATTACAGGGGGCTTACAATGAGCAGTTCTTC
>-|TRBV5-1|TRBD2|TRBJ2-5
CASSLPSGRETQYF
TGCGCCAGCAGCTTGCCCAGCGGGAGAGAGACCCAGTACTTC
>-|TRBV3-1/TRBV3-2|-|TRBJ2-7
CASSQAAASSYEQYF
TGTGCCAGCAGCCAAGCGGCGGCTAGCTCCTACGAGCAGTACTTC
>once|TRBV5-1|-|TRBJ2-5
CASSLTTTKETQYF
TGCGCCAGCAGCTTAACCACTACCAAAGAGACCCAGTACTTC
>-|TRBV29-1|-|TRBJ2-7
CSVVIRDSYEQYF
TGCAGCGTTGTAATACGGGACTCCTACGAGCAGTACTTC
>once|TRBV7-3|-|TRBJ2-2
CASSRDSTNTGELFF
TGTGCCAGCAGTCGGGACTCGACGAACACCGGGGAGCTGTTTTTT
>-|TRBV5-1|TRBD1|TRBJ2-5
CASSPGQGAETQYF
TGCGCCAGCAGTCCGGGACAGGGGGCAGAGACCCAGTACTTC
>-|TRBV7-8|TRBD1|TRBJ1-3
CASSSRGRSGNTIYF
TGTGCCAGCAGCTCCAGGGGGCGGTCTGGAAACACCATATATTTT
>-|TRBV5-1|-|TRBJ1-1
CASSLWTENTEAFF
TGCGCCAGCAGCTTATGGACAGAGAACACTGAAGCTTTCTTT